This T cell receptor beta chain was sequenced for a study of blood T cells in healthy people across ages. Overall study: Per two T cells, template switching captured roughly one barcoded beta molecule.

Comment on this clonotype: Its antigen remains unknown.

Study results and limitations: The recorded TCR beta diversity per million T cells decreased in a roughly linear manner with age.

The V end was cut by 3 bases, the J end by 4 bases, with 7 bases between. CDR1 GTSNPN and CDR2 SVGIG come from the germline V gene (reference sequence). This CDR3 comprises 13 residues. A second PCR, run for about 7 to 12 cycles, used a sample-barcoded 5' primer plus a J-beta primer mix. Using its own MiXCR run on the 5' RACE reads, TCRdb lists one record per CDR3 protein. This table has 600,000 to 800,000 distinct CDR3 sequences, under 65% appearing once. Material for sequencing was blood. The chain is built from TRBV30 and TRBJ2-6; a weak D match, TRBD1 (5 bases). This receptor was identified in a woman of 80 years or more in good health. CDR3 nucleotides: TGTGCCTGGAGAGGGGTCGGGGCCAACGTCCTGACTTTC. It translates to CAWRGVGANVLTF.